Many counts were recorded for the clone carrying this T cell receptor beta chain. Its antigen remains unknown. The data were taken from a study of CD8 T cells in ankylosing spondylitis. This CDR3 spans 14 amino acids. Between the trimmed V and J ends, which lost 6 bases and 0 bases, there was a span of 12 bases. Per the germline V gene, CDR1 is MNHEY and CDR2 is SMNVEV (reference sequence). Library preparation for TCR beta used quantitative 5'-RACE with molecular barcodes. TCRdb reprocessed the 5' RACE reads via MiXCR and lists one record per CDR3 protein. The sample lists under 200,000 distinct CDR3 sequences, around 10% occurring once. Study-level findings and limits: According to the report, clones linked to the disease were significantly enriched in matched synovial fluid samples taken from ankylosing spondylitis patients. What appeared characteristic of ankylosing spondylitis blood was a TCR beta motif of about eight highly homologous variants.

V is TRBV27 and J is TRBJ2-7, with D perhaps matching TRBD1 or TRBD2 (6 bases each). The TCR was taken from a male donor with ankylosing spondylitis or in good health (not recorded which). The sequenced material came from blood, either unsorted or a sorted T cell fraction (not recorded which). CDR3: CASSQQGGSYEQYF. The CDR3 nucleotides read TGTGCCAGCAGCCAACAGGGAGGCTCCTACGAGCAGTACTTC.